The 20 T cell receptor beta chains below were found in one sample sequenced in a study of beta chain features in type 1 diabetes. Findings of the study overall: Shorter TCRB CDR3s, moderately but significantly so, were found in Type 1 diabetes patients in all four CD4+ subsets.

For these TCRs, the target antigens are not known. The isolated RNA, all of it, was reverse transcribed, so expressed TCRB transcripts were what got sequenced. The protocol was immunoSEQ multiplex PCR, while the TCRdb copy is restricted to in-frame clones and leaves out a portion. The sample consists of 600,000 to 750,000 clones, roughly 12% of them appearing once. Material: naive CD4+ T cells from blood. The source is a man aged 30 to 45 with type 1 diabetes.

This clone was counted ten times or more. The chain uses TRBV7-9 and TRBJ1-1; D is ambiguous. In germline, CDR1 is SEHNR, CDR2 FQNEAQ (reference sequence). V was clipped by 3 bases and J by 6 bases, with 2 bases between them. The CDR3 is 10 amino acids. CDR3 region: CASSFPEAFF. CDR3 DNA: TGTGCCAGCAGCTTCCCTGAAGCTTTCTTT.

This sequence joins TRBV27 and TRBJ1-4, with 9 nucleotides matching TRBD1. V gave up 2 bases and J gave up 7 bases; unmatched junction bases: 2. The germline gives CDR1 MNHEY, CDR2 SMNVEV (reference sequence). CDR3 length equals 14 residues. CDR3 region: CASSLGDRVEKLFF. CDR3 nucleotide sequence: TGTGCCAGCAGTTTAGGGGACAGGGTTGAAAAACTGTTTTTT.

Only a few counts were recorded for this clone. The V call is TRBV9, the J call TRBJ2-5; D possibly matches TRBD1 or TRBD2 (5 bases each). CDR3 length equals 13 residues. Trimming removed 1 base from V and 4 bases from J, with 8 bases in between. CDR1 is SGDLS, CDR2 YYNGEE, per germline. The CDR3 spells CASSVIGGETQYF. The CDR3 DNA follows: TGTGCCAGCAGCGTAATTGGGGGAGAGACCCAGTACTTC.

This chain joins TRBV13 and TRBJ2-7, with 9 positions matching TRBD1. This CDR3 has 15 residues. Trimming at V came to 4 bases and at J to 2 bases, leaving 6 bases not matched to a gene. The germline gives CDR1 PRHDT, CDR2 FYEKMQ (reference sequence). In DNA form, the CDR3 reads TGTGCCAGCAGCTCCGAGGACAGGGGCACCTACGAGCAGTACTTC. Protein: CASSSEDRGTYEQYF.

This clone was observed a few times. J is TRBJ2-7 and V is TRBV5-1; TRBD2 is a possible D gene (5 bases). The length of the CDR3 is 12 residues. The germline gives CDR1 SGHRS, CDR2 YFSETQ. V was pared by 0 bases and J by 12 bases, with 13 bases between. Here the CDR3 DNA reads TGCGCCAGCAGCTTGGATACGGGGATTCCGTACTTC. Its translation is CASSLDTGIPYF.

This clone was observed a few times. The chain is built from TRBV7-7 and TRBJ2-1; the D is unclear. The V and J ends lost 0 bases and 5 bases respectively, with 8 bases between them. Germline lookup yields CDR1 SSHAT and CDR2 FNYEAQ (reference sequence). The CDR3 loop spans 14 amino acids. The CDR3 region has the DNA TGTGCCAGCAGCTTAGCGCACGGAAACAATGAGCAGTTCTTC. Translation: CASSLAHGNNEQFF.

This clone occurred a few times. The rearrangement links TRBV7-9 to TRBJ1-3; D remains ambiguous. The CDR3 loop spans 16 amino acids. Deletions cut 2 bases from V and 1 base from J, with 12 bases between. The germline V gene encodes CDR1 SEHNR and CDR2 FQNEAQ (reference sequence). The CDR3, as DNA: TGTGCCAGCAGCTTATCCCCGGGAACGTCTGGAAACACCATATATTTT. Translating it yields CASSLSPGTSGNTIYF.

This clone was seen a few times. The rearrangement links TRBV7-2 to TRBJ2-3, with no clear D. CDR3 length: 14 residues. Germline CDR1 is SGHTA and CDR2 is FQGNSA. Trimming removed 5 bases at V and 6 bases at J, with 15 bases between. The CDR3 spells CASSPSHNLDTQYF. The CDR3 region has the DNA TGTGCCAGCAGCCCTTCCCATAACTTGGATACGCAGTATTTT. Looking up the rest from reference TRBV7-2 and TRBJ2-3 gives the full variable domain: GAGVSQSPSNKVTEKGKDVELRCDPISGHTALYWYRQSLGQGLEFLIYFQGNSAPDKSGLPSDRFSAERTGGSVSTLTIQRTQQEDSAVYLCASSPSHNLDTQYFGPGTRLTVL.

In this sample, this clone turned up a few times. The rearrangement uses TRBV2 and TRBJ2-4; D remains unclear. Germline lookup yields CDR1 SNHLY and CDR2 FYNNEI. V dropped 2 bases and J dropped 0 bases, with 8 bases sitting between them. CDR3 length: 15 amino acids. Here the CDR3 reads CASSELSLAKNIQYF. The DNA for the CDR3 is TGTGCCAGCAGTGAATTGTCCCTAGCCAAAAACATTCAGTACTTC.

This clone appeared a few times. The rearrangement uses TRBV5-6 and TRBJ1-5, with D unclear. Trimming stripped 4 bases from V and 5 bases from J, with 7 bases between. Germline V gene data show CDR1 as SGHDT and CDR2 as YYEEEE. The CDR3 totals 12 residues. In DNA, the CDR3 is TGTGCCAGCAGCGTCGAGCATCAGCCCCAGCATTTT. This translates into CASSVEHQPQHF.

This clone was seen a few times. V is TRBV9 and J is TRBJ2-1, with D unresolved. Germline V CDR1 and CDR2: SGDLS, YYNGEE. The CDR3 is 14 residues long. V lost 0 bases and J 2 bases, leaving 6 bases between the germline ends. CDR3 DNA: TGTGCCAGCAGCGTAGGGAGCGCCTACAATGAGCAGTTCTTC. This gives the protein CASSVGSAYNEQFF.

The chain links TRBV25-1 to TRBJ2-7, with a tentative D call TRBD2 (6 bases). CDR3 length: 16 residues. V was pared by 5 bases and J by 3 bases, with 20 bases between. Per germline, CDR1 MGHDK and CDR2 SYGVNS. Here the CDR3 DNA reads TGTGCCAGCAGTTTTCCCACGGGGGAATCGGTCTACGAGCAGTACTTC. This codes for CASSFPTGESVYEQYF.

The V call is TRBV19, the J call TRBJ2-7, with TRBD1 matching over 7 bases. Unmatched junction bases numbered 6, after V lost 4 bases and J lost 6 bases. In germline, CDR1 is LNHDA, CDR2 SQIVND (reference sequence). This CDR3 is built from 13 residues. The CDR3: CASSTRQGREQYF. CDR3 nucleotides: TGTGCCAGTAGTACCAGACAGGGCCGCGAGCAGTACTTC. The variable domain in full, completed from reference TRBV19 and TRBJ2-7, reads DGGITQSPKYLFRKEGQNVTLSCEQNLNHDAMYWYRQDPGQGLRLIYYSQIVNDFQKGDIAEGYSVSREKKESFPLTVTSAQKNPTAFYLCASSTRQGREQYFGPGTRLTVT.

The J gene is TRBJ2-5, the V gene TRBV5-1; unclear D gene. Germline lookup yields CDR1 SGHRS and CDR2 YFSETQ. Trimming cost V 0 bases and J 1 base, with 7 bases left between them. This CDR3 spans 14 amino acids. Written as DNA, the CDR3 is TGCGCCAGCAGCTTGGTCCCTCCCCAAGAGACCCAGTACTTC. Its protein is CASSLVPPQETQYF. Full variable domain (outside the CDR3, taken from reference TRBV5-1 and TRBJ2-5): KAGVTQTPRYLIKTRGQQVTLSCSPISGHRSVSWYQQTPGQGLQFLFEYFSETQRNKGNFPGRFSGRQFSNSRSEMNVSTLELGDSALYLCASSLVPPQETQYFGPGTRLLVL.

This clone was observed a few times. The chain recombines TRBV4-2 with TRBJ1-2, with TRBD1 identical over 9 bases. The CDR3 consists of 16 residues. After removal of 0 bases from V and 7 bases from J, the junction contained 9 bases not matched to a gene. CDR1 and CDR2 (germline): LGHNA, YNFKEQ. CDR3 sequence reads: CASSQEWGQGFRGYTF. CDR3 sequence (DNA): TGTGCCAGCAGCCAAGAGTGGGGACAGGGCTTCCGTGGCTACACCTTC.

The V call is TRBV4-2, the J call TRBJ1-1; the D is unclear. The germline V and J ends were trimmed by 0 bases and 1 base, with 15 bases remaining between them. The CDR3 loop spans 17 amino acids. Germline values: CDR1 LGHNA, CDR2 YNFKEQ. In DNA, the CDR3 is TGTGCCAGCAGCCAAGAAAGGCCCGGAGGAGGGAACACTGAAGCTTTCTTT. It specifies CASSQERPGGGNTEAFF.

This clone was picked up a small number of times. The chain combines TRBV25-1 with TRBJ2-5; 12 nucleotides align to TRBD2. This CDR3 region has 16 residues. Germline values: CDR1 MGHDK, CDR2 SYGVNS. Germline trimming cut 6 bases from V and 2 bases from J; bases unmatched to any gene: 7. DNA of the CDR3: TGTGCCAGCAGGAGGCCAGGGACTAGCGGGCAAGAGACCCAGTACTTC. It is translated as CASRRPGTSGQETQYF.

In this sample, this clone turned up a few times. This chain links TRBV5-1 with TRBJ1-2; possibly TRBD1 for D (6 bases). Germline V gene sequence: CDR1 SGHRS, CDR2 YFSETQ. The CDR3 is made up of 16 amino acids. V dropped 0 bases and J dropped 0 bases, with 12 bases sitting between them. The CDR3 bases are TGCGCCAGCAGCTTGGTCCAGGGGAAAGCTAACTATGGCTACACCTTC. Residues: CASSLVQGKANYGYTF. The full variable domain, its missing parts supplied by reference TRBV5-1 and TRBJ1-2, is KAGVTQTPRYLIKTRGQQVTLSCSPISGHRSVSWYQQTPGQGLQFLFEYFSETQRNKGNFPGRFSGRQFSNSRSEMNVSTLELGDSALYLCASSLVQGKANYGYTFGSGTRLTVV.

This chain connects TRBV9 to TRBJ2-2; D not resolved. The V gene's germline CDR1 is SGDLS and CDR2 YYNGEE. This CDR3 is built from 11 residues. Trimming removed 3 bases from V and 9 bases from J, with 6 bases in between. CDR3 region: CASSEPRELFF. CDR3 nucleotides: TGTGCCAGCAGCGAGCCCCGGGAGCTGTTTTTT.

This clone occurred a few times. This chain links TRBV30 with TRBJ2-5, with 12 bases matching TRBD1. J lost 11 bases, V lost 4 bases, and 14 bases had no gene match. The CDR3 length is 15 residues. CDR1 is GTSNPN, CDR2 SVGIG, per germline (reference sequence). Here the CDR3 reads CAWTRRGQGAREQYF. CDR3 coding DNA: TGTGCCTGGACGAGGAGGGGACAGGGGGCGCGTGAGCAGTACTTC.